The next 12 T cell receptor beta chains were all read from a single sample in a study of blood T cell repertoires in COVID-19. The repertoire was sequenced with immunoSEQ multiplex PCR; TCRdb's copy has only in-frame clones and lacks some. Found here are around 250,000 clones, over 80% of them singletons; the top ten hold 0.95% to 1.5%. The specimen was PBMCs or T cells enriched from blood (not recorded which). These receptor sequences come from a human donor in a cohort exposed to, infected with or recovered from COVID-19 (not recorded which). The donor label of this sample is uncertain.

V and J are TRBV18 and TRBJ1-3; 8 bases are shared with TRBD1. Germline-derived CDR1 and CDR2 are KGHSH and LQKENI. J was trimmed by 0 bases and V by 3 bases; bases with no gene match: 13. The CDR3 sequence is 19 residues long. The CDR3 reads CASSPYKRDRQFSGNTIYF. In DNA form, the CDR3 reads TGTGCCAGCTCACCTTATAAAAGGGACAGGCAATTCTCTGGAAACACCATATATTTT.

The rearrangement links TRBV27 to TRBJ1-1; maybe TRBD1 (6 bases). Germline values: CDR1 MNHEY, CDR2 SMNVEV (reference sequence). Trimming cost V 2 bases and J 3 bases, with 10 bases left between them. The CDR3 totals 14 residues. The CDR3 is CASSLQGWDTEAFF. The CDR3 DNA is TGTGCCAGCAGTTTACAGGGGTGGGACACTGAAGCTTTCTTT.

The rearrangement links TRBV19 to TRBJ2-3; 9 positions match TRBD1. V lost 3 bases to trimming and J lost 0 bases; unmatched junction nucleotides: 1. Per germline, CDR1 LNHDA and CDR2 SQIVND (reference sequence). The CDR3 runs to 15 residues. The CDR3 DNA reads as TGTGCCAGTAGTATGGACAGGGGAAGCACAGATACGCAGTATTTT. Its translation is CASSMDRGSTDTQYF.

The chain employs TRBV7-9 and TRBJ2-7, with 8 bases aligning to TRBD1. The germline V gene has CDR1 SEHNR and CDR2 FQNEAQ (reference sequence). V was clipped by 5 bases and J by 3 bases; unmatched bases: 9. The CDR3 extends over 15 amino acids. CDR3 nucleotide sequence: TGTGCCAGCAGCCACCCGGACAGGGCGGTCTACGAGCAGTACTTC. It translates to CASSHPDRAVYEQYF.

J is TRBJ2-3 and V is TRBV4-1, with 8 bases fitting TRBD1. This CDR3 has 16 residues. Germline V gives CDR1 MGHRA, CDR2 YSYEKL. V was pared by 3 bases and J by 2 bases, with 7 bases of the junction left unmatched. The CDR3 reads CASSHVLRGLTDTQYF. CDR3 nucleotide sequence: TGCGCCAGCAGCCACGTCCTCAGGGGGCTCACAGATACGCAGTATTTT.

This chain connects TRBV21-1 to TRBJ2-7; the table calls TRBD2, which could not be checked here. TRBV21-1 is given as a pseudogene. CDR3 length: 11 amino acids. The CDR3 loop is CASSIRGERDF. CDR3 coding DNA: TGTGCCAGCAGCATCCGGGGCGAGCGGGACTTC.

The chain joins TRBV29-1 to TRBJ2-3; D is perhaps TRBD2 (6 bases). The germline V gene has CDR1 SQVTM and CDR2 ANQGSEA. Trimming removed 4 bases from V and 4 bases from J, with 18 bases in between. CDR3 length: 15 residues. The CDR3 DNA is TGCAGCGTTGGTTTTTCGGCGGGGCCCGCAGATACGCAGTATTTT. It yields the protein CSVGFSAGPADTQYF.

The gene calls are TRBV19 and TRBJ1-1, with TRBD1 as a possible D gene (6 bases). Trimming left V 1 base short and J 1 base short, with 10 bases between. This CDR3 has 15 amino acids. Per germline, CDR1 LNHDA and CDR2 SQIVND (reference sequence). Written as DNA, the CDR3 is TGTGCCAGTAGTATAGGTGGGACAAGGAACACTGAAGCTTTCTTT. Protein product: CASSIGGTRNTEAFF.

This sequence joins TRBV5-1 and TRBJ1-1; weak D call: TRBD1 (6 bases). This CDR3 has 15 residues. Germline lookup yields CDR1 SGHRS and CDR2 YFSETQ. V dropped 3 bases and J dropped 1 base, with 13 bases sitting between them. CDR3 nucleotide sequence: TGCGCCAGCAGCTCTACGACAGGCGGGAACACTGAAGCTTTCTTT. It codes for CASSSTTGGNTEAFF.

The rearrangement joins TRBV20-1 to TRBJ2-1; 7 positions match TRBD2. The V gene's germline CDR1 is DFQATT and CDR2 SNEGSKA (reference sequence). J gave up 9 bases and V 5 bases, and 4 bases lay outside the gene matches. The CDR3 has 11 residues. The CDR3 coding sequence is TGCAGTGCTGGACTAGTTACTGAGCAGTTCTTC. This sequence encodes CSAGLVTEQFF.

The chain couples TRBV4-3 to TRBJ2-1, with a possible D match to TRBD1 (6 bases). Germline values: CDR1 LGHNA, CDR2 YSLEER. V was pared by 0 bases and J by 2 bases, with 14 bases between. The CDR3 has 17 residues. The CDR3 DNA reads as TGCGCCAGCAGCCAAGAAGGGACACAGGGAGCCTACAATGAGCAGTTCTTC. Protein: CASSQEGTQGAYNEQFF.

The chain recombines TRBV13 with TRBJ1-4; TRBD1 might be the D (5 bases). This CDR3 is 14 amino acids long. Germline CDR1 PRHDT, CDR2 FYEKMQ (reference sequence). Trimming pared 2 bases from V and 7 bases from J, leaving 11 bases between. Written as DNA, the CDR3 is TGTGCCAGCAGCTTAATCGGGGGGAGTGAAAAACTGTTTTTT. It is translated as CASSLIGGSEKLFF.